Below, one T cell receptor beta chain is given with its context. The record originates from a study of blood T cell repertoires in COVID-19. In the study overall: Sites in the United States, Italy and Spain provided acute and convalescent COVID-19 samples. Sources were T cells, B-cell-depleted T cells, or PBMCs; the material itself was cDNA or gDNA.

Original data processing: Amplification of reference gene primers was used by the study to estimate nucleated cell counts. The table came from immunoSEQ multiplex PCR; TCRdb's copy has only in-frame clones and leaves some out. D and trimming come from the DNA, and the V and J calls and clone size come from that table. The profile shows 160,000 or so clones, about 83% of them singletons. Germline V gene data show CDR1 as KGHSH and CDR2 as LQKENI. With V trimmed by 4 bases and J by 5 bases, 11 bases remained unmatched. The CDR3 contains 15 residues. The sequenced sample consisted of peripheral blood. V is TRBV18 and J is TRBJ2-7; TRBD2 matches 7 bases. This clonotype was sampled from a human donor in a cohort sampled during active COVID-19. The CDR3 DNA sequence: TGTGCCAGCTCACAAACAAGCGGGGCGGTAAACGAGCAGTACTTC. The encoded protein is CASSQTSGAVNEQYF. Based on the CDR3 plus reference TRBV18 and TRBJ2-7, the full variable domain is NAGVMQNPRHLVRRRGQEARLRCSPMKGHSHVYWYRQLPEEGLKFMVYLQKENIIDESGMPKERFSAEFPKEGPSILRIQQVVRGDSAAYFCASSQTSGAVNEQYFGPGTRLTVT.